This entry features one TCR beta chain sequence. Its antigen is not known. This sample is drawn from a study of T cell responses to AZD1222 COVID-19 vaccine. Background on the study: Pooling covered second doses at about 4 or about 12 weeks. Study conclusions and caveats: It should be noted that donors were predominantly white British and more often female, and clonal diversity was possibly underestimated. Unmutated variant regions reportedly attract nearly half of all spike-specific TCRs.

Using immunoSEQ multiplex PCR, the repertoire was profiled, and TCRdb retains in-frame clones only, with some absent. Among over 50,000 clones, roughly 84% were seen once, and the ten largest hold 25% to 30%. The receptor was isolated from an adult in good health. The sample in question was peripheral blood, obtained on day 0 of AZD1222 vaccination.

Here the CDR3 DNA reads TGCGCCAGCAGCTTGGGGCGGAACACAGATACGCAGTATTTT. Amino acid sequence: CASSLGRNTDTQYF. The chain is built from TRBV5-1 and TRBJ2-3; D uncertain. The CDR3 sequence is 14 residues long. Looked up from germline, CDR1 is SGHRS and CDR2 is YFSETQ. The V gene lost 0 bases and the J gene lost 2 bases, with 7 bases spanning the gap.